These 2 T cell receptor beta chains were all obtained from the same sample, sequenced in a study of PD-L1 blockade in urothelial cancer. Using immunoSEQ multiplex PCR, the repertoire was profiled, and TCRdb retains in-frame clones only, with some absent. The sample shows about 57,000 clones, approximately 86% of them seen only once. The material sequenced was PBMCs, taken around atezolizumab (anti-PD-L1) treatment. These receptors came from a man aged 45-65 years with urothelial cancer.

The rearrangement uses TRBV27 and TRBJ2-1; D is possibly TRBD2 (6 bases). This CDR3 has 14 residues. Germline-derived CDR1 and CDR2 are MNHEY and SMNVEV (reference sequence). Deletions cut 5 bases from V and 10 bases from J, with 18 bases between. The CDR3 nucleotides are TGTGCCAGCAGTGGCGGGATTCAGCGGAGGGAGCAGTTCTTC. Its translation is CASSGGIQRREQFF.

The genes are TRBV27 and TRBJ1-6; 10 positions match TRBD1. Germline values: CDR1 MNHEY, CDR2 SMNVEV (reference sequence). V was pared by 8 bases and J by 7 bases, with 5 bases of the junction left unmatched. This CDR3 contains 14 residues. The CDR3 loop reads CASCRGQGNSPLHF. In nucleotides, the CDR3 is TGTGCCAGCTGCCGGGGACAGGGGAATTCACCCCTCCACTTT.